The T cell receptor (beta chain) under discussion was sequenced for a study of blood T cells in healthy people across ages (dated by TCRdb to between 2014 and 2017). Study-wide context: In model experiments, template switching captured about one uniquely barcoded TCR beta cDNA molecule for every two T cells. Four age groups were formed from the donors: young (average roughly 15 years), middle-aged (around 41), aged (about 62) and long-lived (approximately 80). Age-related changes in TCR beta repertoire diversity were measured in the study by deep sequencing normalized with unique cDNA molecular identifiers. To avoid experimental bias, donors of different ages were randomly spread across the sequencing lanes. For two donors (one aged 18 to 30 and one aged 80 or older), the study analyzed two additional independent replicas of 1 million unique cDNA reads from the same blood draw.

Study-level results and caveats: Because profiling used bulk unsorted PBMCs, naive and antigen-experienced compartments could not be compared conclusively. There was a strong correlation between observed TCR beta diversity and the percentage of naive T cells measured by flow cytometry. Compared with the aged group, more naive CD4+ T cells, fewer expanded clones and increased TCR diversity were shown by the long-lived group, suggesting age selection. As age increased, observed TCR beta diversity per million T cells dropped in a roughly linear way, and a significant reduction was already evident by age about 40. Total diversity estimates from one million sequenced T cells were considered lower bounds and underestimates. Because donor CMV infection status was unknown, age-related changes in expanded clonotypes were potentially confounded.

Details on this clonotype: It lacks a known antigen. No much larger clone exists at a distance of one base, and base qualities are not known.

The donors were 40 or so Caucasian individuals from Russia, aged roughly 6 to 100 years, who were systemically healthy. Each donor gave about 11 milliliters of peripheral blood, drawn into EDTA-treated Vacutainer tubes. Ficoll-Paque density-gradient centrifugation was used to isolate PBMCs, with at least 6.5 million per sample. Trizol reagent was used to extract total RNA from the PBMCs, yielding at least 6 micrograms per sample. For every donor, an aliquot of PBMCs went through flow cytometry to measure the percentages of naive CD45RAhigh/CD27high T cells. The library was generated by 5' RACE. For sequencing, an Illumina HiSeq 2500 was employed. A second about 7 to 11 cycle PCR used a sample-barcoded 5' primer and a J-beta primer mix. A template-switch 5' adaptor carrying 12 random nucleotides introduced a unique molecular identifier onto each TCR beta cDNA molecule. Each sample yielded at least 3 million CDR3-containing paired-end reads. First-strand cDNA was synthesized from all RNA with the Mint cDNA synthesis kit, primed by a TRBC-specific oligonucleotide. All cDNA was treated with uracil-DNA glycosylase and then went through a first 18-cycle PCR with the universal primers M1SS and BC2_uni_R. The study's processing was this. For normalization, 1 million high-quality reads were randomly selected from each sample, with every read carrying a distinct molecular identifier. Reads with shared molecular identifiers were discarded instead of being binned into consensus sequences. MiTCR, set to a Q25 quality threshold and the strictest error-elimination algorithm, was used for CDR3 identification, clonotype clustering and error correction. A nonparametric unseen species model with Euler transformation was used to estimate a lower bound on total TCR beta diversity. Clones were called with MiXCR by TCRdb after fastp trimmed the public reads at Q25, and only in-frame beta chains were retained. For every CDR3 protein sequence, its rows merge into one entry that carries the most common genes and DNA. The V and J calls reflect TCRdb's pipeline rather than the authors' work. Recorded for this sample are more than 1 million distinct CDR3 sequences; more than 40% of them occurred a single time. The ten largest clonotypes hold around 18% of the sample.

The junction shows trimming of 8 bases on V and 6 bases on J, and the gene matches do not reach 9 bases of it. The CDR3 runs 14 amino acids, cysteine and phenylalanine included. Only the CDR3 DNA is retained, 42 bases long and in frame from the first base. Per the germline V gene, ENHRY is the CDR1 and SYGVKD is the CDR2. The sequence is built from TRBV10-3 and TRBJ2-1, with TRBD1 matching 8 junction bases. The receptor was derived from an older woman in good health. Sequences were obtained from blood. This receptor carries the CDR3 CAIARDRQGNEQFF. DNA sequence: TGTGCCATCGCAAGGGACAGGCAAGGCAATGAGCAGTTCTTC.